This T cell receptor beta chain emerged from a study of Ad26.COV2.S vaccination and SARS-CoV-2 variants. Looked up from germline, CDR1 is LGHDT and CDR2 is YNNKEL (reference sequence). The CDR3 has 14 residues. V lost 4 bases, J lost 6 bases, and 4 bases stayed unmatched. The data were produced by immunoSEQ multiplex PCR, yet TCRdb's version contains in-frame clones alone and is incomplete. This repertoire shows hundreds of thousands of clones, roughly 90% found once; its top ten account for over 1.3%. The sample's treatment: roughly 20 received Ad26.COV2.S at low or high dose, single or two shots; about 5 received placebo; per-sample allocation not given. At day 63 after the first vaccine or placebo injection, samples were drawn.

The specimen was peripheral blood, collected in a trial of Ad26.COV2.S vaccine versus placebo. The origin of this receptor is a person aged 18-60 years who received the Ad26.COV2.S COVID-19 vaccine or a placebo. This sequence joins TRBV3-1 (or the pseudogene TRBV3-2) and TRBJ2-7; 12 positions agree with TRBD2. CDR3 DNA: TGTGCCAGCAGCCCCCTAGCGGGAGGGCCCGAGCAGTACTTC. Translation: CASSPLAGGPEQYF.